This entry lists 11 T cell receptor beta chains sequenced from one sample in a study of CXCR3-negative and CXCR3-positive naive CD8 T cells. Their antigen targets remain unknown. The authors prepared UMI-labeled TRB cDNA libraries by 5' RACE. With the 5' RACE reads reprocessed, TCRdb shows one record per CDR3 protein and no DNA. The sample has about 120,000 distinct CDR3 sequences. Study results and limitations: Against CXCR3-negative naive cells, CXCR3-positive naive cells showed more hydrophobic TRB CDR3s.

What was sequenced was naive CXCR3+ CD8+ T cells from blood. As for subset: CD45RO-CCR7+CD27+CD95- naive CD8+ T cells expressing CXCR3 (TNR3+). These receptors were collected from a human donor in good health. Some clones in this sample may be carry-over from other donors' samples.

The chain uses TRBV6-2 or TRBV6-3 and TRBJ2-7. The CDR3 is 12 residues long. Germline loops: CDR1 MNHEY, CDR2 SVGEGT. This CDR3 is CASSPHEYEQYF.

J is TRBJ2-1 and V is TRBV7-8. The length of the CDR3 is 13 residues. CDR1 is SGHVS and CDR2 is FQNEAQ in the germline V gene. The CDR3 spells CASSLEGITEQFF.

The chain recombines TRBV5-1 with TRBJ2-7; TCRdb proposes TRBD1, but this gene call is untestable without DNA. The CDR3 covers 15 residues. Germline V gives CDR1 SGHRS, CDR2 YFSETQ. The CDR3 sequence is CAGSPATGRTYEQYF.

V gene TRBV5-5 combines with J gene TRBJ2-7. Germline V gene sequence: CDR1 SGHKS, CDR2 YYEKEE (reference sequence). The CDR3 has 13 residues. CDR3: CASSLHVPYEQYF. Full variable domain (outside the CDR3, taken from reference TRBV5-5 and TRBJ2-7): DAGVTQSPTHLIKTRGQQVTLRCSPISGHKSVSWYQQVLGQGPQFIFQYYEKEERGRGNFPDRFSARQFPNYSSELNVNALLLGDSALYLCASSLHVPYEQYFGPGTRLTVT.

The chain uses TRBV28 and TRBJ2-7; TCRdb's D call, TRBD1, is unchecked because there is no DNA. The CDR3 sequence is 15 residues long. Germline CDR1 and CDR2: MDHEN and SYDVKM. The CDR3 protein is CASSLPGRLTYEQYF.

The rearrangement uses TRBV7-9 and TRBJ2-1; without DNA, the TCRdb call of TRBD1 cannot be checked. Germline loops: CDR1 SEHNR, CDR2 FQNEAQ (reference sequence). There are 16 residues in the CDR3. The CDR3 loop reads CASSPPSGSSYNEQFF.

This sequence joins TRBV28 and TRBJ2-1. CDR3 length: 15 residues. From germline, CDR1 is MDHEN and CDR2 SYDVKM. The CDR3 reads CASSLWSGVNNEQFF.

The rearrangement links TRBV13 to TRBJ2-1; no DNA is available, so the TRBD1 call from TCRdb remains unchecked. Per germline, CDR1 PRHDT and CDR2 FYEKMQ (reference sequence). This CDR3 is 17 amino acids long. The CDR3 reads CASSGDSRATDPNEQFF.

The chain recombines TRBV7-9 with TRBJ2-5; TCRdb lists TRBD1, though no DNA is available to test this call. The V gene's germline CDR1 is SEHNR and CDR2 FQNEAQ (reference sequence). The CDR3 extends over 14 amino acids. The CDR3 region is CASSLGGTRETQYF.

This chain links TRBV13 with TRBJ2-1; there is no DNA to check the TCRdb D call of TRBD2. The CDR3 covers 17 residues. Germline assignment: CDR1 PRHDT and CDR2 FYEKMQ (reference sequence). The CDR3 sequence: CASSRGLAGGPGNEQFF.

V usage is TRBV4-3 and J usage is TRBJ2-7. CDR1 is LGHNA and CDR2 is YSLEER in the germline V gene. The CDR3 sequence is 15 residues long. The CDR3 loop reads CASSQDRGRTYEQYF.